This T cell receptor beta chain was sequenced during a study of shared clonotypes between healthy human individuals. All the donors were Caucasian adults who lived in Nashville, Tennessee. The assay was immunoSEQ multiplex PCR, and TCRdb's table has in-frame clones only and misses some. This sample has roughly 500,000 clones, with 95% to 96% found just once. The germline CDR1 and CDR2 sequences are MGHRA and YSYEKL. The CDR3 is 15 amino acids. This clonotype was obtained from a woman aged 25 to 39 in good health. This chain uses TRBV4-1 with TRBJ2-5; the D gene is possibly TRBD2 (5 bases). The last part of the DNA fits TRBJ2-7 better; the J call may be wrong. Material: naive CD4+ T cells sorted from blood. Subset of the sample: CD45RA+ positively selected. The chain's CDR3 is CASSQDLFEGYEQYF. DNA for the CDR3: TGCGCCAGCAGCCAAGATCTCTTCGAGGGCTACGAGCAGTACTTC.